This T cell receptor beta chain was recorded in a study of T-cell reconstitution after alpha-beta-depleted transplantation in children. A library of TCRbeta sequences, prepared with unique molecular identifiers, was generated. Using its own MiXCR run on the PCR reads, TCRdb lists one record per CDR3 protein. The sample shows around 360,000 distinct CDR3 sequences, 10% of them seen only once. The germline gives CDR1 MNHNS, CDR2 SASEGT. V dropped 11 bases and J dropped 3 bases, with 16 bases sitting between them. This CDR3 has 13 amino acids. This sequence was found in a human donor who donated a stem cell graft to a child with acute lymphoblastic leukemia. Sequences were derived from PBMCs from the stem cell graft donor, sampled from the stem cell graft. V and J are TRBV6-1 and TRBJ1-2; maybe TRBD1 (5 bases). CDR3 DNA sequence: TGTGCCGCCCACGGCAGGGCCCACTATGGCTACACCTTC. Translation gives CAAHGRAHYGYTF.